These 12 T cell receptor beta chains share one sample of origin, sequenced in a study of T cell repertoires in cytomegalovirus infection. TCRdb reprocessed the reads with MiXCR, giving one entry per CDR3 protein. The sample holds about 920,000 distinct CDR3 sequences, approximately 31% seen once. No antigens are known for them. Sequenced material: cultured CD8+ T cells from PBMCs, taken from culture after CMV antigen stimulation. Every receptor here comes from a human donor in good health (CMV status not recorded). Some clones in this sample may be carry-over from other donors' samples.

This sequence joins TRBV7-6 and TRBJ1-1; D not resolved. The CDR3 has 14 residues. CDR1 and CDR2 from the germline V gene are SGHVS and FNYEAQ. V lost 5 bases and J lost 4, with 14 bases in between. As DNA, the CDR3 is TGTGCCAGCAGCCCAACGTGGAGTGGCACTGAAGCTTTCTTT. Residues: CASSPTWSGTEAFF.

This clonotype was picked up many times. The gene calls are TRBV7-8 and TRBJ2-7, with D possibly TRBD2 on 5 matching bases. The V gene lost 2 bases and the J gene lost 3 bases, with 8 bases spanning the gap. Germline assignment: CDR1 SGHVS and CDR2 FQNEAQ. The CDR3 is made up of 13 amino acids. CDR3 in DNA: TGTGCCAGCAGCTTAAAACGGGGCTACGAGCAGTACGTC. Its protein product is CASSLKRGYEQYV.

Only a few counts were recorded for this clonotype. The chain employs TRBV7-8 and TRBJ2-3; 10 positions match TRBD1. The CDR3 has 15 amino acids. Per the germline V gene, CDR1 is SGHVS and CDR2 is FQNEAQ. V shed 2 bases, J shed 5 bases, and the junction held 4 bases outside the gene matches. CDR3 sequence reads: CASSLRQGAGDTQYF. The CDR3 DNA is TGTGCCAGCAGCTTAAGACAGGGGGCAGGAGATACGCAGTATTTT.

This clonotype has more than one count but fewer than ten. The chain has TRBV12-5 and TRBJ1-1; possibly TRBD1 for D (5 bases). The ends were cut back, 2 bases at V and 1 base at J, with 11 bases in the middle. The CDR3 has 15 amino acids. CDR1 and CDR2 (germline): LGHNT, FRNRAP. This CDR3 reads CASGLSGAGNTEAFF. CDR3 coding DNA: TGTGCTAGTGGTTTGTCCGGGGCGGGGAACACTGAAGCTTTCTTT. Looking up the rest from reference TRBV12-5 and TRBJ1-1 gives the full variable domain: DARVTQTPRHKVTEMGQEVTMRCQPILGHNTVFWYRQTMMQGLELLAYFRNRAPLDDSGMPKDRFSAEMPDATLATLKIQPSEPRDSAVYFCASGLSGAGNTEAFFGQGTRLTVV.

Only one count was recorded for this clonotype. The chain carries TRBV27 and TRBJ2-7, with D unresolved. The length of the CDR3 is 14 residues. Germline assignment: CDR1 MNHEY and CDR2 SMNVEV (reference sequence). Trimming took off 5 bases at V and 3 bases at J, with 14 bases between the two ends. The CDR3 region has the DNA TGTGCCAGCAGTGCCGCCAGGAGCCTCTACGAGCAGTACGTC. Its translation: CASSAARSLYEQYV.

This clonotype was picked up many times. In nucleotides, the CDR3 is TGTGCCAGCAGTGGGGTTCAGGGGACCCAGTACTTC. Residues: CASSGVQGTQYF. The rearrangement links TRBV7-9 to TRBJ2-5, with a weak D call TRBD1 (5 bases). The length of the CDR3 is 12 residues. V dropped 6 bases and J dropped 7 bases, with 12 bases sitting between them. Germline V lookup: CDR1 SEHNR, CDR2 FQNEAQ (reference sequence). Variable domain in full (rest from reference TRBV7-9 and TRBJ2-5): DTGVSQNPRHKITKRGQNVTFRCDPISEHNRLYWYRQTLGQGPEFLTYFQNEAQLEKSRLLSDRFSAERPKGSFSTLEIQRTEQGDSAMYLCASSGVQGTQYFGPGTRLLVL.

This clonotype turned up a few times. CDR3 sequence (DNA): TGTGCCAGCAGCGCCCAAGGGACCCTTTATAGCACAGATACGCAGTATTTT. This codes for CASSAQGTLYSTDTQYF. The rearrangement uses TRBV9 and TRBJ2-3, with D perhaps given as TRBD1 or TRBD2 (5 bases each). Germline lookup yields CDR1 SGDLS and CDR2 YYNGEE. The length of the CDR3 is 17 residues. Between the trimmed V and J ends, which lost 3 bases and 0 bases, there was a span of 17 bases.

This clonotype was seen a few times. This sequence joins TRBV7-3 and TRBJ2-7; a weak D match, TRBD2 (5 bases). Trimming stripped 5 bases from V and 3 bases from J, with 17 bases between. The CDR3 runs to 15 residues. CDR1 SGHTA and CDR2 FQGTGA come from the germline V gene. The chain's CDR3 is CASSKSGGPDYEQYV. CDR3 nucleotide sequence: TGTGCCAGCAGCAAAAGCGGAGGCCCTGACTACGAGCAGTACGTC.

V usage is TRBV27 and J usage is TRBJ1-2; D gene unclear. The V gene lost 3 bases and the J gene lost 4 bases, with 12 bases spanning the gap. The CDR3 length is 14 residues. The V gene's germline CDR1 is MNHEY and CDR2 SMNVEV (reference sequence). The DNA for the CDR3 is TGTGCCAGCAGTTTTTCCGGGCCAAGCTATGGCTACACCTTC. Its protein is CASSFSGPSYGYTF.

This clonotype has a count of ten or more. The V gene is TRBV7-8, the J gene TRBJ2-5; 11 bases agree with TRBD1. Losses at the gene ends were 5 bases for V and 2 bases for J; bases not matched to a gene: 13. CDR1 is SGHVS, CDR2 FQNEAQ, per germline. The CDR3 contains 18 residues. The CDR3 coding sequence is TGTGCCAGCAGCCAAGGGGACAGGGGGAGGGAGGCGCAAGAGACCCAGTACTTC. The encoded protein is CASSQGDRGREAQETQYF.

In its sample, this clonotype was seen a few times. The gene calls are TRBV7-8 and TRBJ1-2; D is unclear. The germline CDR1 and CDR2 sequences are SGHVS and FQNEAQ. Trimming removed 5 bases at V and 4 bases at J, with 11 bases between. CDR3 length equals 13 residues. CDR3 nucleotide sequence: TGTGCCAGCAGCCCCGGAAAGTCCTATGGCTACACCTTC. Its translation: CASSPGKSYGYTF.

This chain connects TRBV24-1 to TRBJ1-2, with 9 bases that match TRBD1. The germline V gene has CDR1 KGHDR and CDR2 SFDVKD. The length of the CDR3 is 13 residues. Unmatched junction bases numbered 6, after V lost 9 bases and J lost 5 bases. The CDR3 DNA reads as TGTGCCACCGGGGGACAGGGATCGTATGGCTACACCTTC. Residues: CATGGQGSYGYTF.